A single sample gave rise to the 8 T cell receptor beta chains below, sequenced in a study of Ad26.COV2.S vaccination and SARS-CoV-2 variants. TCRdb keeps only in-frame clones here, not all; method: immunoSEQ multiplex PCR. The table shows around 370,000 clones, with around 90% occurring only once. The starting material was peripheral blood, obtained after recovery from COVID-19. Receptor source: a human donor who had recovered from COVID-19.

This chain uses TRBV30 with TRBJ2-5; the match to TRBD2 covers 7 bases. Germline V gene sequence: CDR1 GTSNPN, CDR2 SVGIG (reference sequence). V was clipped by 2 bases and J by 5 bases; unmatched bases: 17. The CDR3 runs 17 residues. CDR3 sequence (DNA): TGTGCCTGGAGTAAAGTGGGGGGGACTAACCCTAGCGAGACCCAGTACTTC. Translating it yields CAWSKVGGTNPSETQYF.

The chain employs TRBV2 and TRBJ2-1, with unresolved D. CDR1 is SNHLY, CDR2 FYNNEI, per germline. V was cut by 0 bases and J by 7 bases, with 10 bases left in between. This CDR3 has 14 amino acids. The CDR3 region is CASSEAAGVNEQFF. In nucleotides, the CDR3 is TGTGCCAGCAGTGAAGCGGCAGGAGTTAATGAGCAGTTCTTC.

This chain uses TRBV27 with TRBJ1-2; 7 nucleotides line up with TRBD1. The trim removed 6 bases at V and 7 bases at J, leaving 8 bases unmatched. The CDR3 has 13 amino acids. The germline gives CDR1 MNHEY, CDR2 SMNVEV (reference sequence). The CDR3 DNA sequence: TGTGCCAGCAGCTTCCGACAGGGAGGTGGCTACACCTTC. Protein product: CASSFRQGGGYTF.

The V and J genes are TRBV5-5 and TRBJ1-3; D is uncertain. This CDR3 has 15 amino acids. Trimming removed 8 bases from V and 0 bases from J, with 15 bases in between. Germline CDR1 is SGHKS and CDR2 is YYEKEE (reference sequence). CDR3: CASMRLGSSGNTIYF. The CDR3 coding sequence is TGTGCCAGTATGCGGTTGGGGAGCTCTGGAAACACCATATATTTT.

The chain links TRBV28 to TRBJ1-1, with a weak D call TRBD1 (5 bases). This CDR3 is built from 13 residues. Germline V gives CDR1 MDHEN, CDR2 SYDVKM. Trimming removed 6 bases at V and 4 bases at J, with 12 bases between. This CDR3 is CASSSGGSTEAFF. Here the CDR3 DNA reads TGTGCCAGCAGCTCGGGGGGGTCCACTGAAGCTTTCTTT. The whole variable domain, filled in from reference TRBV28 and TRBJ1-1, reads DVKVTQSSRYLVKRTGEKVFLECVQDMDHENMFWYRQDPGLGLRLIYFSYDVKMKEKGDIPEGYSVSREKKERFSLILESASTNQTSMYLCASSSGGSTEAFFGQGTRLTVV.

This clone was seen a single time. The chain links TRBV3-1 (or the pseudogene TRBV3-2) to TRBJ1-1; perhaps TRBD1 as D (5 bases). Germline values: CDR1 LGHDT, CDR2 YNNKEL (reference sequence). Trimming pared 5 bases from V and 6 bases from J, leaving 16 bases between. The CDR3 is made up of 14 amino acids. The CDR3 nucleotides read TGTGCCAGCAGCGATAAGTTAGGGACTGCTGAAGCTTTCTTT. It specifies CASSDKLGTAEAFF.

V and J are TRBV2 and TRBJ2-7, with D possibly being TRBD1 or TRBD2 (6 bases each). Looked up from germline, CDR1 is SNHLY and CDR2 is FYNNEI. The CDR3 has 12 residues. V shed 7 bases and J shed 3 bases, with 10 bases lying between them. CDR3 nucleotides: TGTGCCAGCATAGGGGGGAGCTACGAGCAGTACTTC. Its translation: CASIGGSYEQYF.

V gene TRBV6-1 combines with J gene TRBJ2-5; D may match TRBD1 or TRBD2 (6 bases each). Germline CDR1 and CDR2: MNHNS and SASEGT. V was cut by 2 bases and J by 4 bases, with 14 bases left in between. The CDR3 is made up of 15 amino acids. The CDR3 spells CASSERGRRVETQYF. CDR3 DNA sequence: TGTGCCAGCAGTGAACGGGGGCGCAGAGTAGAGACCCAGTACTTC.